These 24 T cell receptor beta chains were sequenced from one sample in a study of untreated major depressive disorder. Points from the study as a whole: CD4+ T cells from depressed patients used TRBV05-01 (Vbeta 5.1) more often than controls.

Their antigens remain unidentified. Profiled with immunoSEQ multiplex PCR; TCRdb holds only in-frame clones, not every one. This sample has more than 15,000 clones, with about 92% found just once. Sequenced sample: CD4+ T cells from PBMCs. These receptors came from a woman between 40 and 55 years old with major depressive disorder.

CDR3 DNA: TGTGCCAGCAGCTCGGGGGCAGATGGTACGCAGTATTTT. The encoded protein is CASSSGADGTQYF. This chain joins TRBV7-3 and TRBJ2-3; possibly TRBD1 or TRBD2 for D (6 bases each). The CDR3 covers 13 residues. V lost 4 bases and J 8 bases, leaving 13 bases between the germline ends. CDR1 SGHTA and CDR2 FQGTGA come from the germline V gene.

CDR3 DNA: TGTGCCAGCAGTGATTACGGGACAGGGCTTATTTGGGAGACCCAGTACTTC. Amino acids: CASSDYGTGLIWETQYF. The genes are TRBV6-1 and TRBJ2-5; 9 bases match TRBD1. The germline gives CDR1 MNHNS, CDR2 SASEGT. J gave up 5 bases and V 3 bases, and 13 bases lay outside the gene matches. The CDR3 length is 17 residues.

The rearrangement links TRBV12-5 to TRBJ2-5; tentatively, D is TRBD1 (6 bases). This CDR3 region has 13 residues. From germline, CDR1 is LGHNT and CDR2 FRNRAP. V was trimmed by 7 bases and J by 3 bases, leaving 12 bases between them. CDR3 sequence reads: CASAYTGKETQYF. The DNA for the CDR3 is TGTGCTAGTGCTTATACAGGGAAAGAGACCCAGTACTTC.

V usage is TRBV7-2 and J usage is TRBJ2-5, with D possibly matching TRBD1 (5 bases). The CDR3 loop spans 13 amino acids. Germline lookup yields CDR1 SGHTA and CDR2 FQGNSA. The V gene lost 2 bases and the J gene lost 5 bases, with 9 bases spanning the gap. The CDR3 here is CASSLQGMETQYF. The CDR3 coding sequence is TGTGCCAGCAGCTTACAGGGCATGGAGACCCAGTACTTC.

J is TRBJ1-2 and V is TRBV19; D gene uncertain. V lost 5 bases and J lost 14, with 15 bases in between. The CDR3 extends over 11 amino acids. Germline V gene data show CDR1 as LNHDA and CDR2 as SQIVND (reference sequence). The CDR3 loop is CASSDQRAVTF. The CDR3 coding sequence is TGTGCCAGTAGTGACCAGCGGGCTGTGACCTTC.

The CDR3 DNA follows: TGCGCCAGCAGCTTGGGACAGTCTTACACCGGGGAGCTGTTTTTT. Protein product: CASSLGQSYTGELFF. The genes are TRBV5-1 and TRBJ2-2; possible D gene TRBD1, 5 bases. The germline gives CDR1 SGHRS, CDR2 YFSETQ. Trimming removed 0 bases from V and 3 bases from J, with 9 bases in between. CDR3 length equals 15 residues. The entire variable domain, with the rest obtained from reference TRBV5-1 and TRBJ2-2, is as follows: KAGVTQTPRYLIKTRGQQVTLSCSPISGHRSVSWYQQTPGQGLQFLFEYFSETQRNKGNFPGRFSGRQFSNSRSEMNVSTLELGDSALYLCASSLGQSYTGELFFGEGSRLTVL.

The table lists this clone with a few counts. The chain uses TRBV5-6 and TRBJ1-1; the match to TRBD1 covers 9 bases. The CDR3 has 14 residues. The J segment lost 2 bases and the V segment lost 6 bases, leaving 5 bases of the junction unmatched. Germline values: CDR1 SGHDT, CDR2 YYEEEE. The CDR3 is CASKKTGGNTEAFF. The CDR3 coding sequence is TGTGCCAGCAAGAAGACAGGGGGTAACACTGAAGCTTTCTTT.

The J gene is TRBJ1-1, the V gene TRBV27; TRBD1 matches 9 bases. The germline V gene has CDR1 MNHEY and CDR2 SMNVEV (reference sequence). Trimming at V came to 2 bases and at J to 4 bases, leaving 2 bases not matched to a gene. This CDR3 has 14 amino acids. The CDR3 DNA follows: TGTGCCAGCAGTTTAAGGACAGGGGCCACTGAAGCTTTCTTT. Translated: CASSLRTGATEAFF.

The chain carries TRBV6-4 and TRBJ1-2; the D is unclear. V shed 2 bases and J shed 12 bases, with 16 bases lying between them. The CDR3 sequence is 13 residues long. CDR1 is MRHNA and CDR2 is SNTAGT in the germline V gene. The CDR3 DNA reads TGTGCCAGCAGTGACCTGGAACCTCGGGCGCACACCTTC. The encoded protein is CASSDLEPRAHTF.

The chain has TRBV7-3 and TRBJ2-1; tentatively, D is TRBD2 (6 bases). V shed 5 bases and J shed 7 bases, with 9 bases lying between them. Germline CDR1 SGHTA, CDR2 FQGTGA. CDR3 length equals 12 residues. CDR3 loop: CASSPGTNEQFF. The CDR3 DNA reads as TGTGCCAGCAGCCCCGGGACTAATGAGCAGTTCTTC.

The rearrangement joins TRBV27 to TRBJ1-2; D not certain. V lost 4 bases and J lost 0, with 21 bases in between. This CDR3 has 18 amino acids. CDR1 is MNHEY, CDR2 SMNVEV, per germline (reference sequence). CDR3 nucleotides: TGTGCCAGCAGTTCCGGACGGACCATCCGTTTGACTAACTATGGCTACACCTTC. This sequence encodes CASSSGRTIRLTNYGYTF.

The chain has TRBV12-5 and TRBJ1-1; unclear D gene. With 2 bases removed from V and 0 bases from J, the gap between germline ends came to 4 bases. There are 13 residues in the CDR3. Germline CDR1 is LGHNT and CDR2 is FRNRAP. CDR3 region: CASGLSLNTEAFF. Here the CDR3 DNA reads TGTGCTAGTGGTTTGTCCCTGAACACTGAAGCTTTCTTT.

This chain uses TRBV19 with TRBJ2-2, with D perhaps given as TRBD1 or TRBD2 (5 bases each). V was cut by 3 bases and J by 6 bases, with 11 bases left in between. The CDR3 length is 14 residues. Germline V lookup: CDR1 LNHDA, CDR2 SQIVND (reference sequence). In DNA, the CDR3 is TGTGCCAGTAGTATTACAGAGGGGTCCGGGGAGCTGTTTTTT. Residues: CASSITEGSGELFF.

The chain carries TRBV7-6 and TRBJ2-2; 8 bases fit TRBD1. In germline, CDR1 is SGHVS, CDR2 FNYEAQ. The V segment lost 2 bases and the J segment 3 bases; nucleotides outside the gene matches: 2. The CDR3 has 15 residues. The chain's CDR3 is CASSLQGAHTGELFF. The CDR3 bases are TGTGCCAGCAGCTTACAGGGGGCGCACACCGGGGAGCTGTTTTTT.

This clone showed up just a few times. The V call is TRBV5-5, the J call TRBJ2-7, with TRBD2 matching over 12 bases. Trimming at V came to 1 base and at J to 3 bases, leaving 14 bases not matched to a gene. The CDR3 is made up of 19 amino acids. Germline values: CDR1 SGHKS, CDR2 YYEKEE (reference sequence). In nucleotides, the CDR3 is TGTGCCAGCAGCTTGACCAGGGCTAGCGGGAGGGCCTTAGTCTACGAGCAGTACGTC. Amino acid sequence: CASSLTRASGRALVYEQYV.

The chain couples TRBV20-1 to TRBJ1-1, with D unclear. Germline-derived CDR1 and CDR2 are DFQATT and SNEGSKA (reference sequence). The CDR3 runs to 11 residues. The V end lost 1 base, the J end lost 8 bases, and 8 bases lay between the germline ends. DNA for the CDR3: TGCAGTGCTAGAGGACCTGGGGAAGCTTTCTTT. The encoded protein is CSARGPGEAFF.

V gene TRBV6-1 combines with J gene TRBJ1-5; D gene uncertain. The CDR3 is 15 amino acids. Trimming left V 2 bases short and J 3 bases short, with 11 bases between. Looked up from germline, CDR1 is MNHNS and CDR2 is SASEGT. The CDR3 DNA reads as TGTGCCAGCAGTGAAACGTGGCAGTACAATCAGCCCCAGCATTTT. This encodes CASSETWQYNQPQHF.

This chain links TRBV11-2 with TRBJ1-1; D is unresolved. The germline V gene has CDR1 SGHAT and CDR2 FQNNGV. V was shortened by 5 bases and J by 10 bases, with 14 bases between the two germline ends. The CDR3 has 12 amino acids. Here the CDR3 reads CASSPVSGGAFF. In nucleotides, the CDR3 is TGTGCCAGCAGCCCAGTCAGCGGCGGAGCTTTCTTT.

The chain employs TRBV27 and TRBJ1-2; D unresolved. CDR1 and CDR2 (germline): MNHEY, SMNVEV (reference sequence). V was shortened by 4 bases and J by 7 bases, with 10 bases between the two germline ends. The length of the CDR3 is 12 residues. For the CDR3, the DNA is TGTGCCAGCAGTTCGCGAAACGGTGGCTACACCTTC. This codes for CASSSRNGGYTF.

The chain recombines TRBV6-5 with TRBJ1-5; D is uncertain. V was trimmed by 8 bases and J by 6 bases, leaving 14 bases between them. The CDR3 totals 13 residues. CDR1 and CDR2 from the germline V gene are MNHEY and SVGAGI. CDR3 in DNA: TGTGCCAGCTCGTGGTCGACGAGTCAGCCCCAGCATTTT. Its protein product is CASSWSTSQPQHF.

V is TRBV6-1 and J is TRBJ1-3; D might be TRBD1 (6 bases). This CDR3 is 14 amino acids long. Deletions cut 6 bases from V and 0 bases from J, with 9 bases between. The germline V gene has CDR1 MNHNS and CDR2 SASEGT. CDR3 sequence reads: CASRNRASGNTIYF. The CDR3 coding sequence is TGTGCCAGCAGAAACAGGGCCTCTGGAAACACCATATATTTT.

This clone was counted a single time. CDR3 loop: CASSVVEGSTDTQYF. The CDR3 region has the DNA TGTGCCAGCAGCGTAGTGGAGGGGAGCACAGATACGCAGTATTTT. The V and J genes are TRBV9 and TRBJ2-3, with D possibly matching TRBD2 (6 bases). Germline V gene data show CDR1 as SGDLS and CDR2 as YYNGEE. The CDR3 spans 15 residues. The V gene lost 0 bases and the J gene lost 0 bases, with 8 bases spanning the gap.

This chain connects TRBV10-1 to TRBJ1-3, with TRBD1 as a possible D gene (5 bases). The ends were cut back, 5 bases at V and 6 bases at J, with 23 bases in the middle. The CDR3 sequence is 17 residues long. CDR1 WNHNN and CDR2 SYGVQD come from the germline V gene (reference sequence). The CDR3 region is CASSNIRRQGIPNTIYF. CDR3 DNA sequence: TGCGCCAGCAGTAACATCCGTCGGCAGGGCATTCCAAACACCATATATTTT.

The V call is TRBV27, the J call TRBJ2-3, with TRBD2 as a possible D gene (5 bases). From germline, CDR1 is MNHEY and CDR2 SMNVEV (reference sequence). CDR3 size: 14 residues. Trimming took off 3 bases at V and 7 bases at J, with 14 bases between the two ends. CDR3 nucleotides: TGTGCCAGCAGTTTCTCTACAGCGGAGTATACGCAGTATTTT. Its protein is CASSFSTAEYTQYF.